This TCR beta chain was sequenced for a study of cytomegalovirus exposure and HLA in healthy donors. Turning to the study itself: Earlier sequencing of some 190 million T cells yielded approximately 100 million unique TCR beta sequences. Whole-study findings and limits: Later work showed greater clonal expansion in HLA-associated TCR beta chains than in equally common others. What a later analysis reportedly showed was that an Asian-associated ancestry cluster had fewer N-insertions than the roughly 700-donor mean.

Primers for the PCR totalled 60 Vbeta and 13 Jbeta. The protocol was immunoSEQ multiplex PCR, while the TCRdb copy is restricted to in-frame clones and leaves out a portion. Among around 150,000 clones listed, around 85% were seen once. To note about this clone: The target antigen is unknown.

The specimen sequenced was PBMCs. The TCR sequence derives from a human donor in good health.

This chain's CDR3 is CASSERDSKSQPQHF. For the CDR3, the DNA is TGTGCCAGCAGTGAAAGGGACAGTAAAAGTCAGCCCCAGCATTTT. The chain links TRBV2 to TRBJ1-5; 7 positions match TRBD1. Trimming at V came to 2 bases and at J to 6 bases, leaving 7 bases not matched to a gene. The CDR3 is made up of 15 amino acids. CDR1 SNHLY and CDR2 FYNNEI come from the germline V gene.